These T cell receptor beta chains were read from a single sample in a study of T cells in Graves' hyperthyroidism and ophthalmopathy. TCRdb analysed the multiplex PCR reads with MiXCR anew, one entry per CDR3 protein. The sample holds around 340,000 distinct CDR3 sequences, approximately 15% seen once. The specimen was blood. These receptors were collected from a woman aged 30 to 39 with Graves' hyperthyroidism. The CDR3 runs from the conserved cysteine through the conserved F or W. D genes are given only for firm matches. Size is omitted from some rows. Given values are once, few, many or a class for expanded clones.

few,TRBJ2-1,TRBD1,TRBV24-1,TGTGCCACCAGTGATTCCGGGACAGGGGAATTAAATGAGCAGTTCTTC,CATSDSGTGELNEQFF
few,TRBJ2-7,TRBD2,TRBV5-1,TGCGCCAGCAGCTTGGGCCCTAGCGGGAGGGCCGTCGAGCAGTACTTC,CASSLGPSGRAVEQYF
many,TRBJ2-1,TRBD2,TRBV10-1,TGCGCCAGCAGTGCGACTAGCGGGAATGAGCAGTTCTTC,CASSATSGNEQFF
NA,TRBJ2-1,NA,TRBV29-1,TGCACGTCCGGGGTTGGCAATGAGCAGTTCTTC,CTSGVGNEQFF
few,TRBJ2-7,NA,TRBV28,TGTGCCAGCTCCCTCCTTAACTACGAGCAGTACTTC,CASSLLNYEQYF
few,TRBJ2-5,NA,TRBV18,TGTGCCAGCTCACCTTCCGGGAGCCAAGAGACCCAGTACTTC,CASSPSGSQETQYF
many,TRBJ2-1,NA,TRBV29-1,TGCAGCGTTGAAGAATCAGGGGAGCGCAATGAGCAGTTCTTC,CSVEESGERNEQFF
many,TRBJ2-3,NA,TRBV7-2,TGTGCCAGCAGCTTTGATTCGCCCGTCTATCCCACCCGAGTAGCGCAGTATTTT,CASSFDSPVYPTRVAQYF
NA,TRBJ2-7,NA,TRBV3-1,TGTGCCAGCAGCCGAATGCGGGGGACACCATCATACGAGCAGTACTTC,CASSRMRGTPSYEQYF
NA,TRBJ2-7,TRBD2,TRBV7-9,TGTGCCAGCAGCTCCCCGACTAGCGGGGGCTCCTACGAGCAGTACTTC,CASSSPTSGGSYEQYF
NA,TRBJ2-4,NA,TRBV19,TGTGCCAGTAGTATAAACGGTGAAAACATTCAGTACTTC,CASSINGENIQYF
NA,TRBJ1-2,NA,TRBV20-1,TGCAGTGCTAGAGATTTTACGGGTAACTATGGCTACACCTTC,CSARDFTGNYGYTF
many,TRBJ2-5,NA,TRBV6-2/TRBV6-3,TGTGCCACCTCCTCCTCGCGCAGGGCTGAGACCCAGTACTTC,CATSSSRRAETQYF
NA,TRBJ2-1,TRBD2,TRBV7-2,TGTGCCAGCAGCTTAGGGAGACAGCGGGGATACAATGAGCAGTTCTTC,CASSLGRQRGYNEQFF
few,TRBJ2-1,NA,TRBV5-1,TGCGCCAGCACCGTCAGGGGGGGTGACAATGAGCAGTTCTTC,CASTVRGGDNEQFF
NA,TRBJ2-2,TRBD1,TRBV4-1,TGCGCCAGCAGCCATCCACAGGGGGCTACAAACACCGGGGAGCTGTTTTTT,CASSHPQGATNTGELFF
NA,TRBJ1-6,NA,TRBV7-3,TGTGCCAGCAGCTCGGGACAAAGGAATTCACCCCTCCACTTT,CASSSGQRNSPLHF
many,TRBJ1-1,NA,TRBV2,TGTGCCAGCTGGGGGCGGACGAGCACTGAAGCTTTCTTT,CASWGRTSTEAFF
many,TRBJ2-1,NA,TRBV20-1,TGCAGTGCTGGTAAAACGGGGCGCTCCTACAATGAGCAGTTCTTC,CSAGKTGRSYNEQFF
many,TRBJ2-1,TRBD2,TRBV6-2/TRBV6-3,TGTGCCAGCAGAACTAGCGCACCTGAGCAGTTCTTC,CASRTSAPEQFF
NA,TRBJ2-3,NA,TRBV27,TGTGCCAGCGGGGGCCTCTGGGGTCCCACAGATACGCAGTATTTT,CASGGLWGPTDTQYF
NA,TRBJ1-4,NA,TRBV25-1,TGTGCCACCAGATGGGGGGGCGGGGGCGAAAAACTGTTTTTT,CATRWGGGGEKLFF
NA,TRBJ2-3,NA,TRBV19,TGTGCCAGTAGCCAAAATACGGGCCCGAGCACAGATACGCAGTATTTT,CASSQNTGPSTDTQYF
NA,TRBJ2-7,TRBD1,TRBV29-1,TGCAGCGTTGAAGATCGGACAGGGAAGGTCTACGAGCAGTACTTC,CSVEDRTGKVYEQYF
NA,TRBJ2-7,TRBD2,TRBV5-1,TGCGCCAGCAGGGAGGGGACTAGCGGGAGATCCTACGAGCAGTACTTC,CASREGTSGRSYEQYF
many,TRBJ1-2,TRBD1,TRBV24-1,TGTGCCACCAGTGATTTCGGGACAGGGATAAAAGGCTACACCTTC,CATSDFGTGIKGYTF
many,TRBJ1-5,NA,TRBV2,TGTGCCAGCAGTGAAGACGTAAGCAATCAGCCCCAGCATTTT,CASSEDVSNQPQHF